What follows describes a single TCR beta chain. As yet, its antigen is unknown. The germline V gene has CDR1 SGHNT and CDR2 YENEEA. This CDR3 contains 13 residues. For TCR beta, cDNA was produced by 5'RACE template switching with UMIs. From its re-call of the 5' RACE reads, TCRdb lists each CDR3 protein once, without DNA. This sample carries about 460,000 distinct CDR3 sequences, with over 1.1% going to the ten biggest clones. The data were taken from a study of T cells expressing NK-cell markers. Across the whole study: In sorted CD3+CD56+NKG2C+, CD3+CD56+NKG2C- and CD3+CD56-NKG2C+ T cells, TCR beta repertoires were obtained. Study outcomes and limitations: In over 5 donors, dominant CD3+CD56+NKG2C+ clonotypes ranked among the top 10 CD8+ clonotypes. A few of the donors also had these clonotypes leading their CD3+CD56-NKG2C+ fraction.

This clonotype was sampled from a woman in her 50s in good health. The V call is TRBV11-3, the J call TRBJ2-6. The sample was blood T cells: a sorted CD56 or NKG2C T cell subset, CD4+ or CD8+ T cells, or bulk PBMC T cells (not recorded which). CDR3 protein: CAVQFSGANVLTF.